This TCR beta chain emerged from a study of OX40 agonist ivuxolimab in advanced cancers. The CDR3 length is 14 residues. V was shortened by 3 bases and J by 2 bases, with 10 bases between the two germline ends. Germline assignment: CDR1 MGHDK and CDR2 SYGVNS. Sequenced by immunoSEQ multiplex PCR; TCRdb stores in-frame clones only, minus some. The sample lists about 85,000 clones, just over 85% occurring once. V usage is TRBV25-1 and J usage is TRBJ1-1; no clear D. The specimen was CD4+ or CD8+ T cells sorted from blood, collected in a trial of the OX40 agonist ivuxolimab. This sequence originates from an adult with an advanced solid tumor such as melanoma, head and neck, liver or kidney cancer. This CDR3 reads CASSDRAANTEAFF. CDR3 DNA sequence: TGTGCCAGCAGTGACCGGGCCGCCAACACTGAAGCTTTCTTT.